The clone carrying this TCR beta chain was detected a few times. This sample is drawn from a study of T cells in Graves' hyperthyroidism and ophthalmopathy. Germline V CDR1 and CDR2: WNHNN, SYGVQD (reference sequence). J lost 1 base, V lost 0 bases, and 4 bases had no gene match. The CDR3 is 16 amino acids. RNA transcripts provided the source from which TCR beta CDR3 regions were amplified. HTBI primers were employed in a first-round RT-PCR of the TCR CDR3. One entry per CDR3 protein results from TCRdb running MiXCR on the multiplex PCR reads. The sample carries about 620,000 distinct CDR3 sequences, roughly 15% recorded once.

V is TRBV10-1 and J is TRBJ2-3; 7 bases line up with TRBD2. The clonotype was recovered from a woman aged 25 to 45 with Graves' hyperthyroidism. The sequencing sample was made of blood. In DNA form, the CDR3 reads TGCGCCAGCAGTGAGTCTCTAGCGGCGGGCACAGATACGCAGTATTTT. Translated, it gives CASSESLAAGTDTQYF.